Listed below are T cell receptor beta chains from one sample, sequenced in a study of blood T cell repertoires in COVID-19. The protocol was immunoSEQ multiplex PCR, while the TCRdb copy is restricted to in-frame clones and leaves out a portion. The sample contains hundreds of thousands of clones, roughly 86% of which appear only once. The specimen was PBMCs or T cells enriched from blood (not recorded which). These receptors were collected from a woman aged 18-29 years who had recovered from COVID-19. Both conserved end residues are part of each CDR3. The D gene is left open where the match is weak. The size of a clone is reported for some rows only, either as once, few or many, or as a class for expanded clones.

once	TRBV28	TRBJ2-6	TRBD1	CASSRAGTGLSGANVLTF	TGTGCCAGCAGTCGCGCCGGGACAGGGCTCTCTGGGGCCAACGTCCTGACTTTC
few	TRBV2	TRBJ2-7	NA	CASTRETLDEQYF	TGTGCCAGCACACGCGAAACCCTTGACGAGCAGTACTTC
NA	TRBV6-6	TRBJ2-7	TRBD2	CASSYSREGHSYEQYF	TGTGCCAGCAGTTACTCGAGGGAGGGGCACTCCTACGAGCAGTACTTC
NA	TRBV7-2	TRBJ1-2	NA	CASSQLGGGGYTF	TGTGCCAGCAGCCAATTGGGAGGAGGAGGCTACACCTTC
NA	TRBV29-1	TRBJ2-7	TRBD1	CSVKDRAYEQYF	TGCAGCGTGAAGGACAGGGCCTACGAGCAGTACTTC
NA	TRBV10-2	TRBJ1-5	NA	CASSDPGPSGQPQHF	TGCGCCAGCAGTGACCCGGGCCCCTCGGGGCAGCCCCAGCATTTT
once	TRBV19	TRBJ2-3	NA	CASSISFSGADTQYF	TGTGCCAGTAGTATTAGCTTTTCAGGGGCAGATACGCAGTATTTT
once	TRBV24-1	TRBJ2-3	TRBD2	CATSDFKREGNTQYF	TGTGCCACCAGTGATTTTAAGCGGGAGGGAAATACGCAGTATTTT
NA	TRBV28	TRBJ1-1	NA	CASSQGRGAFF	TGTGCCAGCAGCCAGGGCCGTGGGGCTTTCTTT
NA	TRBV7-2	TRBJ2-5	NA	CASSLRTPQETQYF	TGTGCCAGCAGCTTACGGACACCCCAAGAGACCCAGTACTTC
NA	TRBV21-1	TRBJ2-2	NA	CASSKLMGREGRPFSGELFF	TGTGCCAGCAGCAAGTTGATGGGGCGGGAGGGCCGGCCCTTCTCCGGGGAGCTGTTTTTT
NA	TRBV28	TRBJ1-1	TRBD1	CASSRPWDSGTEAFF	TGTGCCAGCAGTCGCCCGTGGGACAGTGGCACTGAAGCTTTCTTT
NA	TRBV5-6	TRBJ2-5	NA	CASSLDSQETQYF	TGTGCCAGCAGCTTGGACAGCCAAGAGACCCAGTACTTC
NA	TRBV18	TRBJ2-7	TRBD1	CASSPPYGTGGDEQYF	TGTGCCAGCTCACCCCCATATGGGACAGGGGGTGACGAGCAGTACTTC
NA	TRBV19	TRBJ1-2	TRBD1	CATADRGGYGYTF	TGTGCCACCGCGGACAGGGGGGGCTATGGCTACACCTTC
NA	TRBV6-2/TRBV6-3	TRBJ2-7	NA	CASSSDYYEQYF	TGTGCCAGCAGTTCCGACTACTACGAGCAGTACTTC
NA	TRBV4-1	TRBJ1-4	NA	CASSQGAKRDEKLFF	TGCGCCAGCAGCCAAGGGGCAAAGAGGGATGAAAAACTGTTTTTT
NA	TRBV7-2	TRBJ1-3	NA	CASSLVAGLGNTIYF	TGTGCCAGCAGCTTAGTCGCGGGGTTGGGAAACACCATATATTTT
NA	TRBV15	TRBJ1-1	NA	CATSREWGTVAFF	TGTGCCACCAGCAGAGAGTGGGGGACTGTGGCTTTCTTT
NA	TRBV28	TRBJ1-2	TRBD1	CASSPGGNYGYTF	TGTGCCAGCAGTCCAGGGGGCAACTATGGCTACACCTTC
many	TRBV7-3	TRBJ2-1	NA	CASSLNSADNEQFF	TGTGCCAGCAGCTTAAATAGCGCGGACAATGAGCAGTTCTTC
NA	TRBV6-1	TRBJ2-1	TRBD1	CASSELGQGAGEQFF	TGTGCCAGCAGTGAATTGGGACAGGGGGCTGGTGAGCAGTTCTTC
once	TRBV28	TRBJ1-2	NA	CASSPPAGSYGYTF	TGTGCCAGCAGTCCTCCAGCGGGCTCCTATGGCTACACCTTC